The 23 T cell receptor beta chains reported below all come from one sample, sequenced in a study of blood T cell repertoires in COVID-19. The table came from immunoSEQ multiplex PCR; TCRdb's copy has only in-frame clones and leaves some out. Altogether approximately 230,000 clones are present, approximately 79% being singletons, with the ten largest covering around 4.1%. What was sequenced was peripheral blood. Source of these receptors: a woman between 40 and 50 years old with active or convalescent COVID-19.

For the CDR3, the DNA is TGTGCCAGTAGTAGGAGGGGACTAGCGGGACTCACAGATACGCAGTATTTT. It yields the protein CASSRRGLAGLTDTQYF. The chain employs TRBV19 and TRBJ2-3; 13 bases align to TRBD2. Germline CDR1 and CDR2: LNHDA and SQIVND (reference sequence). V trimming: 4 bases; J trimming: 2 bases; junction bases outside the gene matches: 6. This CDR3 region has 17 residues. The whole variable domain, remainder taken from reference TRBV19 and TRBJ2-3, is DGGITQSPKYLFRKEGQNVTLSCEQNLNHDAMYWYRQDPGQGLRLIYYSQIVNDFQKGDIAEGYSVSREKKESFPLTVTSAQKNPTAFYLCASSRRGLAGLTDTQYFGPGTRLTVL.

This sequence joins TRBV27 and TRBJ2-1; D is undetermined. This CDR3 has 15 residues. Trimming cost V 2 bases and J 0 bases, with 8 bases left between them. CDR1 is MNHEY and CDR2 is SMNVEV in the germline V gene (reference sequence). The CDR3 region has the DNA TGTGCCAGCAGTTTAGATAGTAGCTCCTACAATGAGCAGTTCTTC. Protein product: CASSLDSSSYNEQFF.

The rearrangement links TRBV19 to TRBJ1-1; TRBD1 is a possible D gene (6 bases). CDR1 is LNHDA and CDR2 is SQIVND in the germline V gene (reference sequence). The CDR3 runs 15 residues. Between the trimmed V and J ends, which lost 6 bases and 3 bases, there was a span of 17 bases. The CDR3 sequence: CASSSTGRRDTEAFF. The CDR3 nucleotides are TGTGCCAGTAGCTCAACAGGGAGAAGGGACACTGAAGCTTTCTTT.

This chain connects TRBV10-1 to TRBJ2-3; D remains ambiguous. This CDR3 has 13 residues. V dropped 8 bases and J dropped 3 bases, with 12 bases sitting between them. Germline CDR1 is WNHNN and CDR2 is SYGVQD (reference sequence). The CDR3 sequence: CASGHGGTDTQYF. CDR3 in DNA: TGCGCCAGCGGTCACGGCGGAACAGATACGCAGTATTTT.

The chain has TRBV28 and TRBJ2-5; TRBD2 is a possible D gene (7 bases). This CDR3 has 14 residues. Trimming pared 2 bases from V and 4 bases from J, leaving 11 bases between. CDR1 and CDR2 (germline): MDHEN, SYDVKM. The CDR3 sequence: CASSLVGGGETQYF. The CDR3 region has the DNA TGTGCCAGCAGTTTAGTAGGGGGGGGAGAGACCCAGTACTTC.

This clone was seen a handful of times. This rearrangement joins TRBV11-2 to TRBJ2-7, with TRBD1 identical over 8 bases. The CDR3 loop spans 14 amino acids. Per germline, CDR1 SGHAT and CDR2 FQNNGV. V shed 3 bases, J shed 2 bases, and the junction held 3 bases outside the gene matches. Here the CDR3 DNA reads TGTGCCAGCAGCTTCCCGGGACAGGCCTACGAGCAGTACTTC. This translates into CASSFPGQAYEQYF.

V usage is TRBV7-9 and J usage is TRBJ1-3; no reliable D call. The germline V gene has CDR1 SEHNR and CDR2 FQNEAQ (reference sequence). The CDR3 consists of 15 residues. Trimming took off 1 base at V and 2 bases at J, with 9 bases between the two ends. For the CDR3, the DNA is TGTGCCAGCAGCTTAGGCGGAGATACTGGAAACACCATATATTTT. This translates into CASSLGGDTGNTIYF.

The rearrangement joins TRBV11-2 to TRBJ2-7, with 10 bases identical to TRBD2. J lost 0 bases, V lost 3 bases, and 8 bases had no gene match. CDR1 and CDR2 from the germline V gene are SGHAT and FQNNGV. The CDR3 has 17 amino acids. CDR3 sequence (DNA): TGTGCCAGCAGCTTTTCAAGTAGCGGGGGGACCTCCTACGAGCAGTACTTC. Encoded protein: CASSFSSSGGTSYEQYF. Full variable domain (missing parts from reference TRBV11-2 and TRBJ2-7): EAGVAQSPRYKIIEKRQSVAFWCNPISGHATLYWYQQILGQGPKLLIQFQNNGVVDDSQLPKDRFSAERLKGVDSTLKIQPAKLEDSAVYLCASSFSSSGGTSYEQYFGPGTRLTVT.

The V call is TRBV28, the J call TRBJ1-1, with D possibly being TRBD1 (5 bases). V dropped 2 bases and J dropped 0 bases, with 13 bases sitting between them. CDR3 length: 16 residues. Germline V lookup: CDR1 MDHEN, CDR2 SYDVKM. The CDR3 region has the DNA TGTGCCAGCAGTTTAGGGTTGGGGGGGATGAACACTGAAGCTTTCTTT. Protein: CASSLGLGGMNTEAFF.

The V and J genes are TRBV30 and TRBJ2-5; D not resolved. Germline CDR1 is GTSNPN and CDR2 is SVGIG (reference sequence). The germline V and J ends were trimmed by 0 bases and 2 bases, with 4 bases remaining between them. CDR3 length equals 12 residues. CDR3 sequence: CAWSVQQETQYF. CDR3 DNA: TGTGCCTGGAGTGTACAGCAAGAGACCCAGTACTTC.

The CDR3 reads CASSSQGGWTEAFF. The CDR3 DNA reads TGTGCCAGCAGCTCACAGGGGGGTTGGACTGAAGCTTTCTTT. This rearrangement joins TRBV7-2 to TRBJ1-1; 8 bases map to TRBD1. Germline CDR1 reads SGHTA; CDR2 reads FQGNSA. V was clipped by 4 bases and J by 5 bases; unmatched bases: 6. This CDR3 is 14 amino acids long.

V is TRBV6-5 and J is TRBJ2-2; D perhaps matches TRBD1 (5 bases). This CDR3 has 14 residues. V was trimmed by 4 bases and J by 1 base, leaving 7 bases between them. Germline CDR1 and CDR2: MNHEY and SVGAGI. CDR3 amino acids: CASSSQGNTGELFF. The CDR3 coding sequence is TGTGCCAGCAGTTCCCAGGGGAACACCGGGGAGCTGTTTTTT.

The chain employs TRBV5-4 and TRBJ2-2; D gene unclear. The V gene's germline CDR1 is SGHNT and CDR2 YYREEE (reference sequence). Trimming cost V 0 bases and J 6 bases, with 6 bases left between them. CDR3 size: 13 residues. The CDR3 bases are TGTGCCAGCAGCTTGGCCCTATCCGGGGAGCTGTTTTTT. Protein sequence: CASSLALSGELFF.

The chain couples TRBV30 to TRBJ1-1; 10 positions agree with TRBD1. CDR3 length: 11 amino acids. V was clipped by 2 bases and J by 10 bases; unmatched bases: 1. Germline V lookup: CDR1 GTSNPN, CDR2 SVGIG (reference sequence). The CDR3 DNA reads TGTGCCTGGAGTAGGGACAGGGGAGCTTTCTTT. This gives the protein CAWSRDRGAFF.

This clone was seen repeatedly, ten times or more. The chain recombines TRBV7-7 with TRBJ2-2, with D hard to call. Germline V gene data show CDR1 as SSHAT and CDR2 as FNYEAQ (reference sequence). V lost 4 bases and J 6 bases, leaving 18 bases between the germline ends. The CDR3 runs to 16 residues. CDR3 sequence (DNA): TGTGCCAGCAGCTCAGGTCGTACGTTTCGTGCCGGGGAGCTGTTTTTT. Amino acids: CASSSGRTFRAGELFF.

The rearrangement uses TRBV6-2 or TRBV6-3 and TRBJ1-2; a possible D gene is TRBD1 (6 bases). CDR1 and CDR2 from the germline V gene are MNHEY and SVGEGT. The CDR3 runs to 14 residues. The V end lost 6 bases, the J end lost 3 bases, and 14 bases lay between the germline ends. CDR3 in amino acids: CASSDRRSDYGYTF. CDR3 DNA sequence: TGTGCCAGCAGCGACAGGAGGTCAGACTATGGCTACACCTTC.

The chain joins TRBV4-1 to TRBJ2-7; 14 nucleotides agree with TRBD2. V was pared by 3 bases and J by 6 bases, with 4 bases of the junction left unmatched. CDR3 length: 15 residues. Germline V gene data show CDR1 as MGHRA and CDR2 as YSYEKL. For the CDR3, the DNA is TGCGCCAGCAGCCACAGGGGACTAGCGGGGGCCGAGCAGTACTTC. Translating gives CASSHRGLAGAEQYF.

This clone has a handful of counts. CDR3 nucleotide sequence: TGTGCCAGCCTTAACGCAGGGGGACGAGAGACCCAGTACTTC. Protein sequence: CASLNAGGRETQYF. V is TRBV27 and J is TRBJ2-5; 7 nucleotides agree with TRBD1. The germline CDR1 and CDR2 sequences are MNHEY and SMNVEV (reference sequence). The CDR3 totals 14 residues. J was trimmed by 4 bases and V by 8 bases; bases with no gene match: 10.

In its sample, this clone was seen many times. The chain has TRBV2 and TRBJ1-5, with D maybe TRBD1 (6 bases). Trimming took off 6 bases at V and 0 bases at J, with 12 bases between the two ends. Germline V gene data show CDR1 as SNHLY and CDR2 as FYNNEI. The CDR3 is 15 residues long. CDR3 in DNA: TGTGCCAGCAGACAGGGACGCGCTAGCAATCAGCCCCAGCATTTT. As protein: CASRQGRASNQPQHF.

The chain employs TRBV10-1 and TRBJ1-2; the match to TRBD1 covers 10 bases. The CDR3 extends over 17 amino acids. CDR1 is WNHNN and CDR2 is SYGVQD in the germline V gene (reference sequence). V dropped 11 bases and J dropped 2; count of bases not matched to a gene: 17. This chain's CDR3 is CAGVPGTGAIMNYGYTF. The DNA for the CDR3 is TGCGCCGGCGTACCCGGGACAGGGGCGATTATGAACTATGGCTACACCTTC.

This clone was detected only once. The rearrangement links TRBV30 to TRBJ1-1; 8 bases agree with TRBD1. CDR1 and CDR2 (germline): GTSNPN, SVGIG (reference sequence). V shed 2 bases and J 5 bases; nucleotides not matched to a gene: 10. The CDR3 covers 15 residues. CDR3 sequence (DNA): TGTGCCTGGAGTCGGCGGCAGGGGGCTGGTACTGAAGCTTTCTTT. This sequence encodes CAWSRRQGAGTEAFF.

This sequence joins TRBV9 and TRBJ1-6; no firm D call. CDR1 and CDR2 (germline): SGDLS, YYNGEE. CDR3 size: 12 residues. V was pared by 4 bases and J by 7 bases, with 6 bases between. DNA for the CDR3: TGTGCCAGCAGCTTGGAGAATTCACCCCTCCACTTT. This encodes CASSLENSPLHF.

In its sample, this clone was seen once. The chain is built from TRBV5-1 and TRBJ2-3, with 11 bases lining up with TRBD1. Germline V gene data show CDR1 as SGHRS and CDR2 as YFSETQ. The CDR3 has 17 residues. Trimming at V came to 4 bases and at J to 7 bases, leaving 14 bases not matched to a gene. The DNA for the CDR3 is TGCGCCAGCAGCGCACCGCAAGCCGGGACAGGGGGATATACGCAGTATTTT. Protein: CASSAPQAGTGGYTQYF.